These 24 T cell receptor beta chains came from one sample sequenced in a study of CD8+ T cells in alopecia areata. Reverse transcribed after extraction, RNA yielded cDNA as the sequencing template. The method was immunoSEQ multiplex PCR; TCRdb's version includes in-frame clones alone and lacks a portion of them. Of about 150,000 clones listed, around 55% are singletons. The specimen was CD8+ T cells sorted from blood, collected at week 0. The receptors stem from a human donor with alopecia areata.

J is TRBJ2-7 and V is TRBV5-6, with 8 bases fitting TRBD1. The V and J ends lost 9 bases and 4 bases, in that order; junction bases with no gene match: 9. The CDR3 spans 13 residues. From germline, CDR1 is SGHDT and CDR2 YYEEEE. As DNA, the CDR3 is TGTGCCACCAACGGACAGGGAAGTTACGAGCAGTACTTC. Translation gives CATNGQGSYEQYF.

On this clone: At the DNA level, this CDR3 is encoded by other sequences in the same sample as well. This chain joins TRBV30 and TRBJ1-1, with D hard to call. CDR1 and CDR2 from the germline V gene are GTSNPN and SVGIG (reference sequence). CDR3 length equals 12 residues. With 2 bases removed from V and 1 base from J, the gap between germline ends came to 5 bases. This chain's CDR3 is CAWSFGNTEAFF. As DNA, the CDR3 is TGTGCCTGGAGTTTCGGGAACACTGAAGCTTTCTTT.

This clone was recorded a few times. The V call is TRBV5-6, the J call TRBJ1-1; 7 bases are shared with TRBD1. J lost 5 bases, V lost 3 bases, and 7 bases had no gene match. The CDR3 sequence is 14 residues long. From germline, CDR1 is SGHDT and CDR2 YYEEEE. As DNA, the CDR3 is TGTGCCAGCAGCTCTTCCACAGGGGATACTGAAGCTTTCTTT. Translated: CASSSSTGDTEAFF.

This clone was seen just once. The rearrangement links TRBV5-6 to TRBJ2-2, with D perhaps matching TRBD2 (6 bases). Germline assignment: CDR1 SGHDT and CDR2 YYEEEE. V was trimmed by 2 bases and J by 4 bases, leaving 12 bases between them. There are 15 residues in the CDR3. The CDR3 coding sequence is TGTGCCAGCAGCTTCGGGACTGGACTCACCGGGGAGCTGTTTTTT. It encodes CASSFGTGLTGELFF. The full variable domain, its missing parts supplied by reference TRBV5-6 and TRBJ2-2, is DAGVTQSPTHLIKTRGQQVTLRCSPKSGHDTVSWYQQALGQGPQFIFQYYEEEERQRGNFPDRFSGHQFPNYSSELNVNALLLGDSALYLCASSFGTGLTGELFFGEGSRLTVL.

This clone has more than one count but fewer than ten. The chain uses TRBV19 and TRBJ2-7; 8 positions agree with TRBD1. CDR3 length: 15 amino acids. The germline CDR1 and CDR2 sequences are LNHDA and SQIVND (reference sequence). Germline trimming cut 7 bases from V and 3 bases from J; bases unmatched to any gene: 11. The CDR3 loop is CASTAGTGHNYEQYF. The CDR3 nucleotides read TGTGCCAGTACCGCCGGGACAGGCCATAACTACGAGCAGTACTTC.

The genes are TRBV6-6 and TRBJ2-1; D is perhaps TRBD2 (5 bases). Germline V gene data show CDR1 as MNHNY and CDR2 as SVGAGI (reference sequence). Trimming took off 0 bases at V and 8 bases at J, with 14 bases between the two ends. The CDR3 runs 15 residues. The CDR3 nucleotides read TGTGCCAGCAGTTACTCGAACGGCGTCGGGGATGAGCAGTTCTTC. Its translation is CASSYSNGVGDEQFF.

CDR3 protein: CAWSLTGQGNQPQHF. In DNA form, the CDR3 reads TGTGCCTGGAGTTTGACAGGGCAGGGCAATCAGCCCCAGCATTTT. This rearrangement joins TRBV30 to TRBJ1-5; 7 bases map to TRBD1. Unmatched junction bases numbered 6, after V lost 2 bases and J lost 2 bases. The germline gives CDR1 GTSNPN, CDR2 SVGIG (reference sequence). The CDR3 runs 15 residues.

This chain links TRBV6-1 with TRBJ1-2; the match to TRBD1 covers 10 bases. This CDR3 spans 15 amino acids. The germline V gene encodes CDR1 MNHNS and CDR2 SASEGT. The V gene end was trimmed by 2 bases and the J gene end by 3 bases; junction bases not matched to a gene: 3. Here the CDR3 DNA reads TGTGCCAGCAGTGAACTCGGGACAGGGGACTATGGCTACACCTTC. Translation gives CASSELGTGDYGYTF.

This clone has just a few counts. In DNA form, the CDR3 reads TGTGCCAGCAGCCCGACTAGTTTCAGCGAGCAGTACTTC. This sequence encodes CASSPTSFSEQYF. V gene TRBV7-9 combines with J gene TRBJ2-7, with D maybe TRBD2 (6 bases). V lost 5 bases and J lost 6, with 14 bases in between. This CDR3 is 13 amino acids long. Germline CDR1 reads SEHNR; CDR2 reads FQNEAQ (reference sequence).

The chain carries TRBV1 and TRBJ2-3; whether TRBD2, the table's D call, matches the DNA was not checked. TRBV1 is shown as a pseudogene. The CDR3 covers 15 residues. The DNA for the CDR3 is TGCACCAGCAGCCAAGAGGAGGCCCCCACAGATACGCAGTATTTT. Encoded protein: CTSSQEEAPTDTQYF.

This chain joins TRBV15 and TRBJ1-2; tentative D call: TRBD1 (5 bases). The CDR3 sequence is 13 residues long. Trimming took 3 bases from V and 5 from J, leaving 10 bases between them. Germline loops: CDR1 LNHNV, CDR2 YYDKDF (reference sequence). CDR3 sequence: CATSSFREYGYTF. Here the CDR3 DNA reads TGTGCCACCAGCAGTTTCAGGGAGTATGGCTACACCTTC.

This clone turned up a few times. This sequence joins TRBV25-1 and TRBJ2-4; D call uncertain. This CDR3 contains 14 residues. The V gene lost 3 bases and the J gene lost 0 bases, with 6 bases spanning the gap. Germline CDR1 MGHDK, CDR2 SYGVNS. The CDR3: CASSDHLAKNIQYF. The CDR3 DNA is TGTGCCAGCAGTGATCATCTAGCCAAAAACATTCAGTACTTC.

V and J are TRBV9 and TRBJ2-3; tentative D call: TRBD1 (7 bases). The germline gives CDR1 SGDLS, CDR2 YYNGEE. V was trimmed by 3 bases and J by 4 bases, leaving 12 bases between them. CDR3 length: 14 residues. CDR3 DNA: TGTGCCAGCAGCGAGGAGGGGGCAGCAGATACGCAGTATTTT. Amino acids: CASSEEGAADTQYF.

The chain joins TRBV27 to TRBJ2-7; D possibly corresponds to TRBD1 (6 bases). The CDR3 has 13 residues. Trimming stripped 4 bases from V and 2 bases from J, with 9 bases between. The germline V gene has CDR1 MNHEY and CDR2 SMNVEV (reference sequence). The CDR3 DNA reads TGTGCCAGCAGTTGGGGGCGGACCTACGAGCAGTACTTC. Encoded protein: CASSWGRTYEQYF.

This chain connects TRBV29-1 to TRBJ1-2; 10 nucleotides match TRBD1. V was clipped by 0 bases and J by 0 bases; unmatched bases: 7. The CDR3 sequence is 17 residues long. CDR1 and CDR2 (germline): SQVTM, ANQGSEA. The CDR3 sequence: CSVEDLFGQGANYGYTF. Here the CDR3 DNA reads TGCAGCGTTGAAGATTTATTCGGACAGGGGGCTAACTATGGCTACACCTTC.

The rearrangement joins TRBV6-5 to TRBJ2-1; D gene unclear. This CDR3 has 14 amino acids. Germline loops: CDR1 MNHEY, CDR2 SVGAGI. The V end was cut by 0 bases, the J end by 6 bases, with 9 bases between. CDR3 DNA sequence: TGTGCCAGCAGTTACTCGTCACAGCCCAATGAGCAGTTCTTC. It specifies CASSYSSQPNEQFF.

The chain employs TRBV27 and TRBJ1-4; possibly TRBD1 for D (5 bases). This CDR3 comprises 14 residues. V dropped 4 bases and J dropped 7 bases, with 13 bases sitting between them. Germline values: CDR1 MNHEY, CDR2 SMNVEV (reference sequence). In nucleotides, the CDR3 is TGTGCCAGCAGTTACCGACAGACGGGTGAAAAACTGTTTTTT. This sequence encodes CASSYRQTGEKLFF. Looking up the rest from reference TRBV27 and TRBJ1-4 gives the full variable domain: EAQVTQNPRYLITVTGKKLTVTCSQNMNHEYMSWYRQDPGLGLRQIYYSMNVEVTDKGDVPEGYKVSRKEKRNFPLILESPSPNQTSLYFCASSYRQTGEKLFFGSGTQLSVL.

The genes are TRBV27 and TRBJ2-1; TRBD1 aligns across 9 bases. CDR1 and CDR2 (germline): MNHEY, SMNVEV (reference sequence). The CDR3 consists of 15 residues. After removal of 7 bases from V and 7 bases from J, the junction contained 11 bases not matched to a gene. The CDR3 DNA reads as TGTGCCAGCAACAGTAGGGGGGACAGGGTAAATGAGCAGTTCTTC. Protein product: CASNSRGDRVNEQFF.

The rearrangement links TRBV5-1 to TRBJ1-1; no clear D. This CDR3 has 14 amino acids. CDR1 and CDR2 from the germline V gene are SGHRS and YFSETQ. Trimming stripped 1 base from V and 0 bases from J, with 7 bases between. Written as DNA, the CDR3 is TGCGCCAGCAGCTTGAGTCGAATGAACACTGAAGCTTTCTTT. Translated: CASSLSRMNTEAFF.

The genes are TRBV19 and TRBJ2-3, with D perhaps TRBD1 or TRBD2 (5 bases each). V shed 4 bases and J shed 2 bases, with 16 bases lying between them. CDR3 length: 16 residues. Germline CDR1 and CDR2: LNHDA and SQIVND (reference sequence). The CDR3 nucleotides read TGTGCCAGTAGTAATCGAGGGGCGGCTTACACAGATACGCAGTATTTT. The encoded protein is CASSNRGAAYTDTQYF.

The chain links TRBV9 to TRBJ2-7; 9 bases align to TRBD2. V dropped 3 bases and J dropped 6; count of bases not matched to a gene: 10. Germline CDR1 reads SGDLS; CDR2 reads YYNGEE. CDR3 size: 15 residues. Here the CDR3 DNA reads TGTGCCAGCAGCGGTAGCGGGGGCCCTACCTCCGAGCAGTACTTC. Translation: CASSGSGGPTSEQYF.

This rearrangement joins TRBV28 to TRBJ2-1; 8 bases fit TRBD2. The V gene end was trimmed by 5 bases and the J gene end by 8 bases; junction bases not matched to a gene: 8. The CDR3 sequence is 14 residues long. CDR1 is MDHEN and CDR2 is SYDVKM in the germline V gene. CDR3 in amino acids: CASSLGIGRDEQFF. CDR3 DNA sequence: TGTGCCAGCAGTCTTGGGATCGGGAGGGATGAGCAGTTCTTC.

This clone was seen a few times. The chain couples TRBV29-1 to TRBJ1-1, with 8 nucleotides matching TRBD1. This CDR3 comprises 15 residues. Germline loops: CDR1 SQVTM, CDR2 ANQGSEA. J gave up 0 bases and V 5 bases, and 8 bases lay outside the gene matches. CDR3 residues: CSVLGDRQMNTEAFF. Written as DNA, the CDR3 is TGCAGCGTTCTGGGGGACAGGCAGATGAACACTGAAGCTTTCTTT.

This rearrangement joins TRBV29-1 to TRBJ1-2; 8 bases agree with TRBD1. V was pared by 3 bases and J by 8 bases, with 8 bases of the junction left unmatched. CDR3 length equals 13 residues. CDR1 and CDR2 (germline): SQVTM, ANQGSEA. The CDR3 bases are TGCAGCGTTGACCTGGACAGGGCTGGCGGCTACACCTTC. Protein product: CSVDLDRAGGYTF.